This T cell receptor beta chain comes out of a study of T-cell reconstitution after alpha-beta-depleted transplantation in children (TCRdb year 2016). With regard to the full study: T-cell immune reconstitution after TCRalphabeta/CD19-depleted allogeneic hematopoietic cell transplantation in children was quantitatively tracked in the study by means of TCR repertoire profiling.

This clonotype has more than one count but fewer than ten. The target of this receptor is not known. No much larger clonotype is one base removed from it; base qualities were not supplied. Its CDR3 holds 16 amino acids, cysteine through phenylalanine. The kept DNA is CDR3 alone, 48 bases in frame from the first base. Between the V and J ends, shortened by 0 bases and 2 bases respectively, the junction contains 10 bases. Looking up the germline V gene yields CDR1 KGHSH and CDR2 LQKENI. Library preparation was by PCR. The run used an Illumina HiSeq 2500. Molecular barcoding was employed in the preparation of TCR libraries, with unique molecular identifiers being used to normalize TCRbeta repertoire quantification. Starting from the raw public reads, TCRdb applied fastp trimming at Q25, assembled clones with MiXCR and retained in-frame beta chains. Every distinct CDR3 protein forms one entry, paired with its most common genes and DNA. This sample comprises roughly 500,000 distinct CDR3 sequences, roughly an eighth of them detected only once. The leading ten clones occupy roughly 5.4% of the sample.

Sequencing was performed on PBMCs from the stem cell graft donor, taken from the stem cell graft. Recombination connected TRBV18 to TRBJ2-2, with TRBD1 perhaps the D gene, on 5 matching bases. The TCR sequence derives from a human donor who donated a stem cell graft to a child with combined immunodeficiency. The bases are TGTGCCAGCTCACCACCCGACAGATTTAACACCGGGGAGCTGTTTTTT. Translated, this is CASSPPDRFNTGELFF.